One sample yielded the 2 T cell receptor beta chains listed below, sequenced in a study of cytomegalovirus exposure and HLA in healthy donors. PCR amplification relied on 60 Vbeta primers (plus 13 Jbeta primers). This table comes from immunoSEQ multiplex PCR, and its TCRdb copy is limited to in-frame clones, with some not included. The sample comprises some 120,000 clones, approximately 81% of which are singletons, and 3% to 4% rests with the top ten. The sequenced material came from PBMCs. These TCRs come from a man between 18 and 35 years old in good health and CMV-seropositive.

This chain links TRBV19 with TRBJ1-1; D not certain. Trimming stripped 5 bases from V and 0 bases from J, with 7 bases between. Germline V gene lookup returns CDR1 LNHDA and CDR2 SQIVND (reference sequence). The CDR3 consists of 13 residues. The CDR3 nucleotides read TGTGCCAGTAGTGCCGGGGTGAACACTGAAGCTTTCTTT. This translates into CASSAGVNTEAFF.

This clone was detected only a few times. The chain uses TRBV7-2 and TRBJ2-7; possibly TRBD2 for D (6 bases). This CDR3 is built from 14 residues. V was trimmed by 1 base and J by 5 bases, leaving 12 bases between them. Germline lookup yields CDR1 SGHTA and CDR2 FQGNSA. CDR3 DNA sequence: TGTGCCAGCAGCTTAGTGGGGTCTAGCGACGAGCAGTACTTC. Residues: CASSLVGSSDEQYF.